This T cell receptor beta chain is drawn from a study of CD8+CD57+ T cells in acquired aplastic anemia. Between the trimmed V and J ends, which lost 6 bases and 6 bases, there was a span of 14 bases. Germline V gene lookup returns CDR1 SQVTM and CDR2 ANQGSEA. There are 12 residues in the CDR3. TCR beta VDJ and CDR3 were profiled, and genomic DNA was the template. TCRdb itself ran the reads through MiXCR, one entry per CDR3 protein. The table shows 150,000 to 200,000 distinct CDR3 sequences, with about 60% occurring only once. This clonotype was seen at least ten times. V gene TRBV29-1 combines with J gene TRBJ1-1; TRBD1 is a possible D gene (5 bases). This TCR came from a human donor in good health. Material: sorted CD4+, CD8+, or CD8+CD57+ T cells (not recorded which) from PBMCs. CDR3 residues: CSVGAGGAEAFF. DNA for the CDR3: TGCAGCGTAGGGGCGGGGGGGGCTGAAGCTTTCTTT.